This TCR beta chain originates from a study of breast tumors, draining lymph nodes, adjacent tissues. Study results and caveats: That most tumor T cells come from lymph nodes remained unproven. Tumors had less TCR diversity than lymph nodes, more than nontumor tissue.

MiXCR was run by TCRdb on the multiplex PCR reads, yielding one entry per CDR3 protein. The table shows 150,000 to 250,000 distinct CDR3 sequences, with roughly 29% occurring only once. Comment on this clonotype: What it binds is not known.

Breast cancer patients provided tissue from their axillary draining lymph nodes. CDR1 SGHKS and CDR2 YYEKEE come from the germline V gene (reference sequence). The J segment lost 9 bases and the V segment lost 2 bases, leaving 8 bases of the junction unmatched. This CDR3 region has 15 residues. The clonotype originates from a female donor with breast cancer. Some clones in this sample may be carry-over from other donors' samples. The chain links TRBV5-5 to TRBJ1-6, with 7 bases matching TRBD1. Sample: axillary lymph node tissue. This CDR3 is CASSFFSGTASPLHF. DNA of the CDR3: TGTGCCAGCAGCTTTTTCTCCGGGACAGCTTCACCCCTCCACTTT.